Given below is one T cell receptor beta chain in context. It lacks a known antigen. Base-call qualities are not available, and no considerably larger clone is one nucleotide away. Taken from cysteine to phenylalanine, the CDR3 has 16 residues. Only the CDR3 part of the read is kept: 48 bases, read in frame from the first base. The germline V gene specifies SGHAT as CDR1 and FQNNGV as CDR2. The data belong to a study of post-analysis software for immune sequencing data (dated by TCRdb to between 2014 and 2016). Some background on the complete study: Disease courses on record covered relapsing-remitting, secondary progressive and progressive-relapsing multiple sclerosis, though some patients had no subtype annotation. The patient repertoires were compared against about a dozen previously published healthy control repertoires obtained from donors aged roughly 6 to 28 years. A subset of samples was prepared in parallel using single-end sample barcoding, then pooled and co-amplified after Illumina adapter ligation.

TCR beta repertoires were profiled from peripheral blood of roughly 13 young patients with multiple sclerosis to demonstrate the VDJtools post-analysis software. Multiple sclerosis patients were children and adolescents aged about 6 to 15 years. Study-wide findings and limitations: Significantly lower normalized Chao1 diversity was found in multiple sclerosis patients than in controls, suggesting substantial peripheral T-cell clonal expansion. The control group was slightly older than the multiple sclerosis patient group. Direct clustering with F measure showed strong co-clustering of samples prepared in the same batch, prompting a batch-effect correction. Significantly higher frequencies in patients than in controls were found for a few TRBV segments, including TRBV5-6, TRBV5-1 and TRBV20-1.

Library preparation was by PCR. The instrument given in TCRdb is Illumina HiSeq 2500. To reduce PCR and sequencing biases, unique molecular identifiers were incorporated into the TCR beta cDNA libraries. Approximately 500,000 cDNA molecules were obtained per 1 to 10 million input T cells, so each molecule approximated one T cell. The patient libraries were prepared and sequenced using the same protocol as the earlier healthy control dataset. Within a given batch, samples were prepared together, multiplexed and sequenced on the same HiSeq lane. For the original study's pipeline: MIGEC was used to process the raw barcoded reads, and molecular identifier groups with only a single read were discarded before consensus assembly and CDR3 extraction. Clonotype tables were post-analysed with VDJtools, normalizing diversity by down-sampling all datasets to the smallest sample size. To correct batch-related cross-sample contamination, repertoire overlap clustering matched CDR3 amino acid sequences but not nucleotide sequences. Using fastp at Q25 and MiXCR, TCRdb reprocessed the public reads and kept productive beta chains. Identical CDR3 proteins give one entry, which carries the most common genes and DNA. TCRdb's processing, not the study's, gives the V and J calls here. The sample table holds 150,000 to 200,000 distinct CDR3 sequences, of which 30% were seen once. The ten largest account for approximately 1.5% of the sample.

The specimen was blood. This clonotype originated in a girl aged 10-17 years with multiple sclerosis. The sequence is built from TRBV11-2 and TRBJ2-1, with no confidently assigned D gene. The DNA end is a closer match to TRBJ2-7, so the J assignment may be wrong. The nucleotide sequence is TGTGCCAGCAGCGTTACGGCGGCGAGCTCCTACAATGAGCAGTACTTC. It specifies CASSVTAASSYNEQYF.